These 26 T cell receptor beta chains originate from one sample sequenced in a study of T cell responses to AZD1222 COVID-19 vaccine. Assay: immunoSEQ multiplex PCR; the TCRdb copy retains only in-frame clones and omits some. The sample has 100,000 to 150,000 clones; roughly 90% are singletons. The sample in question was peripheral blood, obtained on day 0 of AZD1222 vaccination. Receptors were obtained from an adult in good health.

This rearrangement joins TRBV29-1 to TRBJ2-7; 9 nucleotides agree with TRBD1. CDR1 is SQVTM and CDR2 is ANQGSEA in the germline V gene. This CDR3 is built from 13 residues. V was pared by 4 bases and J by 1 base, with 2 bases of the junction left unmatched. CDR3 region: CSVVGQGSYEQYF. CDR3 bases: TGCAGCGTTGTGGGACAGGGATCCTACGAGCAGTACTTC.

The chain joins TRBV23-1 to TRBJ1-1; D gene uncertain. Being an ORF, TRBV23-1 has a function that is uncertain. The CDR3 sequence is 14 residues long. The V and J ends lost 0 bases and 1 base respectively, with 6 bases between them. The DNA for the CDR3 is TGCGCCAGCAGTCAATCGAGGGAGAACACTGAAGCTTTCTTT. The encoded protein is CASSQSRENTEAFF.

The chain carries TRBV28 and TRBJ2-1; TRBD1 matches at 8 bases. Germline CDR1 is MDHEN and CDR2 is SYDVKM. This CDR3 contains 17 residues. Trimming cost V 5 bases and J 8 bases; bases outside gene matches: 17. CDR3 region: CASSQSAAGQASHEQFF. In DNA form, the CDR3 reads TGTGCCAGCAGTCAATCCGCCGCGGGACAGGCGAGCCATGAGCAGTTCTTC.

The chain recombines TRBV4-3 with TRBJ2-1, with D perhaps TRBD1 (6 bases). There are 13 residues in the CDR3. V dropped 6 bases and J dropped 9 bases, with 15 bases sitting between them. Germline V lookup: CDR1 LGHNA, CDR2 YSLEER. CDR3 bases: TGCGCCAGCAGTCTCACCAGGGGTCTTGAGCAGTTCTTC. Translation: CASSLTRGLEQFF.

The V and J genes are TRBV28 and TRBJ1-2; maybe TRBD1 (6 bases). Germline-derived CDR1 and CDR2 are MDHEN and SYDVKM. V gave up 5 bases and J gave up 3 bases, with 13 bases separating them. This CDR3 is 14 amino acids long. The CDR3 loop is CASSQITGYYGYTF. The CDR3 DNA is TGTGCCAGCAGTCAAATTACAGGGTACTATGGCTACACCTTC.

The V call is TRBV7-2, the J call TRBJ2-1, with no clear D. In germline, CDR1 is SGHTA, CDR2 FQGNSA. V gave up 2 bases and J gave up 5 bases, with 7 bases separating them. The CDR3 sequence is 13 residues long. The CDR3 bases are TGTGCCAGCAGCTTAAGACCCCACAATGAGCAGTTCTTC. Amino acids: CASSLRPHNEQFF.

The chain has TRBV4-1 and TRBJ1-5; 7 bases are shared with TRBD1. V dropped 3 bases and J dropped 0; count of bases not matched to a gene: 5. Per the germline V gene, CDR1 is MGHRA and CDR2 is YSYEKL. This CDR3 has 16 residues. The CDR3 is CASSQGTEHSNQPQHF. DNA of the CDR3: TGCGCCAGCAGCCAGGGGACAGAGCATAGCAATCAGCCCCAGCATTTT.

The chain couples TRBV19 to TRBJ2-3; weak D call: TRBD2 (5 bases). The CDR3 has 13 residues. The V gene lost 5 bases and the J gene lost 4 bases, with 10 bases spanning the gap. From germline, CDR1 is LNHDA and CDR2 SQIVND (reference sequence). This CDR3 reads CASSRETSDTQYF. CDR3 in DNA: TGTGCCAGTAGTCGGGAAACTTCAGATACGCAGTATTTT.

The chain links TRBV2 to TRBJ1-1; D is unclear. CDR3 length equals 12 residues. The V end was cut by 5 bases, the J end by 1 base, with 5 bases between. CDR1 and CDR2 from the germline V gene are SNHLY and FYNNEI. CDR3 sequence reads: CASSPGNTEAFF. In DNA, the CDR3 is TGTGCCAGCAGTCCCGGGAACACTGAAGCTTTCTTT.

The chain links TRBV3-1 (or the pseudogene TRBV3-2) to TRBJ2-3; 11 positions agree with TRBD2. Germline CDR1 and CDR2: LGHDT and YNNKEL (reference sequence). The CDR3 length is 16 residues. Losses at the gene ends were 3 bases for V and 1 base for J; bases not matched to a gene: 3. CDR3 in DNA: TGTGCCAGCAGCCACCGTAGCGGGGGGGGCACAGATACGCAGTATTTT. Amino acid sequence: CASSHRSGGGTDTQYF.

The chain combines TRBV18 with TRBJ2-2, with D perhaps matching TRBD2 (7 bases). The CDR3 is 16 residues long. Trimming shortened V by 3 bases and J by 8 bases, and 19 bases separated the two germline ends. Germline V lookup: CDR1 KGHSH, CDR2 LQKENI. Here the CDR3 reads CASSPWPRGAPGELFF. The CDR3 coding sequence is TGTGCCAGCTCACCGTGGCCCCGGGGGGCGCCTGGGGAGCTGTTTTTT.

The chain employs TRBV7-9 and TRBJ2-3; D gene uncertain. The length of the CDR3 is 12 residues. CDR1 is SEHNR, CDR2 FQNEAQ, per germline (reference sequence). Trimming took off 5 bases at V and 4 bases at J, with 7 bases between the two ends. CDR3 region: CASSPTPDTQYF. The CDR3 DNA follows: TGTGCCAGCAGCCCTACCCCAGATACGCAGTATTTT.

This clone was seen more than once but under ten times. The chain combines TRBV5-5 with TRBJ2-3, with TRBD2 matching over 8 bases. J was trimmed by 4 bases and V by 1 base; bases with no gene match: 5. CDR3 length equals 15 residues. Germline V gene lookup returns CDR1 SGHKS and CDR2 YYEKEE (reference sequence). The CDR3: CASSLQREIADTQYF. As DNA, the CDR3 is TGTGCCAGCAGCTTGCAGCGGGAGATTGCAGATACGCAGTATTTT.

This sequence joins TRBV6-5 and TRBJ2-1, with 8 bases lining up with TRBD1. Germline CDR1 reads MNHEY; CDR2 reads SVGAGI. This CDR3 contains 13 residues. The V segment lost 6 bases and the J segment 3 bases; nucleotides outside the gene matches: 1. Written as DNA, the CDR3 is TGTGCCAGCAGCGGGACAGGCTACAATGAGCAGTTCTTC. This gives the protein CASSGTGYNEQFF.

The genes are TRBV11-1 and TRBJ2-1; possible D gene TRBD2, 6 bases. Germline lookup yields CDR1 SGHAT and CDR2 FQDESV (reference sequence). V lost 1 base, J lost 6 bases, and 16 bases lay in between. This CDR3 is built from 16 residues. CDR3 loop: CASSLGGPLRGNEQFF. The CDR3 DNA sequence: TGTGCCAGCAGCTTAGGGGGCCCCTTGCGGGGCAATGAGCAGTTCTTC.

The rearrangement uses TRBV6-5 and TRBJ2-4; TRBD2 agrees at 9 bases. The V gene end was trimmed by 0 bases and the J gene end by 7 bases; junction bases not matched to a gene: 4. CDR3 length equals 15 residues. The germline V gene has CDR1 MNHEY and CDR2 SVGAGI. The CDR3 sequence is CASSYSLAGVNIQYF. The CDR3 nucleotides are TGTGCCAGCAGTTACTCATTAGCGGGAGTCAACATTCAGTACTTC.

The chain recombines TRBV27 with TRBJ1-1, with D tentatively TRBD1 (5 bases). This CDR3 spans 14 amino acids. Germline CDR1 is MNHEY and CDR2 is SMNVEV (reference sequence). V was clipped by 4 bases and J by 1 base, with 10 bases between them. CDR3 region: CASSSRGGNTEAFF. The CDR3 nucleotides are TGTGCCAGCAGTTCCCGGGGGGGGAACACTGAAGCTTTCTTT.

This sequence joins TRBV18 and TRBJ1-1; D is ambiguous. Between the trimmed V and J ends, which lost 6 bases and 3 bases, there was a span of 11 bases. The CDR3 contains 13 residues. CDR1 and CDR2 (germline): KGHSH, LQKENI. This CDR3 is CASSRRDYTEAFF. Written as DNA, the CDR3 is TGTGCCAGCTCCCGAAGGGATTACACTGAAGCTTTCTTT.

The J gene is TRBJ2-7, the V gene TRBV18; no reliable D call. V lost 3 bases, J lost 2 bases, and 14 bases lay in between. The germline gives CDR1 KGHSH, CDR2 LQKENI. The CDR3 has 15 residues. In DNA form, the CDR3 reads TGTGCCAGCTCACCCCCCGGCCTATCTACCTACGAGCAGTACTTC. Protein sequence: CASSPPGLSTYEQYF.

V gene TRBV7-2 combines with J gene TRBJ1-6; 8 bases are a match to TRBD1. The germline V gene encodes CDR1 SGHTA and CDR2 FQGNSA. CDR3 size: 16 residues. The V and J ends lost 1 base and 8 bases, in that order; junction bases with no gene match: 7. CDR3 amino acids: CASSLEPGQVYSPLHF. CDR3 bases: TGTGCCAGCAGCTTAGAACCGGGACAGGTTTATTCACCCCTCCACTTT.

This chain links TRBV5-6 with TRBJ2-5; TRBD2 aligns across 11 bases. Germline CDR1 SGHDT, CDR2 YYEEEE. The CDR3 has 15 residues. V dropped 0 bases and J dropped 5; count of bases not matched to a gene: 3. The DNA for the CDR3 is TGTGCCAGCAGCTTGGTAGCGGGAGGGCCTGAGACCCAGTACTTC. Translated: CASSLVAGGPETQYF.

The V gene is TRBV27, the J gene TRBJ1-5; D is perhaps TRBD1 (6 bases). Germline lookup yields CDR1 MNHEY and CDR2 SMNVEV (reference sequence). The V end lost 5 bases, the J end lost 4 bases, and 18 bases lay between the germline ends. This CDR3 is built from 16 residues. The CDR3 DNA reads as TGTGCCAGCAGTCCATCATCAGGGGAGAAGAATCAGCCCCAGCATTTT. Amino acid sequence: CASSPSSGEKNQPQHF.

This chain joins TRBV11-2 and TRBJ1-1; 8 bases agree with TRBD1. The CDR3 has 15 amino acids. CDR1 is SGHAT, CDR2 FQNNGV, per germline. Unmatched junction bases numbered 6, after V lost 5 bases and J lost 1 base. The CDR3 is CASSIGQGWNTEAFF. The CDR3 DNA reads TGTGCCAGCAGCATAGGACAGGGTTGGAACACTGAAGCTTTCTTT.

The chain carries TRBV7-2 and TRBJ2-1, with a possible D match to TRBD2 (6 bases). Per the germline V gene, CDR1 is SGHTA and CDR2 is FQGNSA. The CDR3 spans 15 residues. V lost 2 bases and J 0 bases, leaving 8 bases between the germline ends. CDR3 region: CASSLIGGSYNEQFF. The DNA for the CDR3 is TGTGCCAGCAGCTTAATCGGGGGCTCCTACAATGAGCAGTTCTTC.

This chain uses TRBV5-6 with TRBJ2-7; D gene unclear. Germline CDR1 and CDR2: SGHDT and YYEEEE. CDR3 length equals 12 residues. Trimming shortened V by 4 bases and J by 2 bases, and 7 bases separated the two germline ends. CDR3 DNA sequence: TGTGCCAGCAGCCTGGATACCTACGAGCAGTACTTC. Protein sequence: CASSLDTYEQYF.

V is TRBV9 and J is TRBJ2-3; 10 bases are shared with TRBD2. The CDR3 runs to 14 residues. From germline, CDR1 is SGDLS and CDR2 YYNGEE. The V gene end was trimmed by 4 bases and the J gene end by 4 bases; junction bases not matched to a gene: 3. Written as DNA, the CDR3 is TGTGCCAGCAGCCCGAGCGGGAGGGCAGATACGCAGTATTTT. Translation: CASSPSGRADTQYF.